These 3 T cell receptor beta chains were all obtained from the same sample, sequenced in a study of T-cell memory formation after mild COVID-19. TCRdb fed the 5' RACE reads into MiXCR, producing one record per CDR3 protein. The repertoire has under 450,000 distinct CDR3 sequences, 20% to 25% of them found once; the top ten carry around 13%. Sequenced: PBMCs or a T cell subset sorted from them (not recorded which). The receptors come from an adult woman who had mild COVID-19 (a few samples of this study predate the infection). Cell type and time point are not known.

The CDR3 DNA sequence: TGCAGCGCTTGGACAGGGGACTCCTACGAGCAGTACTTC. This translates into CSAWTGDSYEQYF. The chain recombines TRBV29-1 with TRBJ2-7; 9 positions agree with TRBD1. The CDR3 consists of 13 residues. Germline trimming cut 7 bases from V and 0 bases from J; bases unmatched to any gene: 4. Germline CDR1 SQVTM, CDR2 ANQGSEA.

This clonotype was picked up a small number of times. The rearrangement uses TRBV2 and TRBJ2-7; 8 bases fit TRBD1. This CDR3 has 14 amino acids. Losses at the gene ends were 5 bases for V and 4 bases for J; bases not matched to a gene: 7. Per germline, CDR1 SNHLY and CDR2 FYNNEI. The CDR3 sequence is CASSPGTGEYEQYF. The CDR3 DNA is TGTGCCAGCAGTCCCGGGACAGGTGAATACGAGCAGTACTTC. The whole variable domain, filled in from reference TRBV2 and TRBJ2-7, reads EPEVTQTPSHQVTQMGQEVILRCVPISNHLYFYWYRQILGQKVEFLVSFYNNEISEKSEIFDDQFSVERPDGSNFTLKIRSTKLEDSAMYFCASSPGTGEYEQYFGPGTRLTVT.

V is TRBV2 and J is TRBJ1-6; weak D call: TRBD1 (5 bases). Germline V lookup: CDR1 SNHLY, CDR2 FYNNEI. Trimming removed 4 bases at V and 9 bases at J, with 13 bases between. The CDR3 totals 14 residues. CDR3 sequence: CASSGGGVRSPLHF. CDR3 in DNA: TGTGCCAGCAGTGGTGGGGGGGTACGTTCACCCCTCCACTTT.